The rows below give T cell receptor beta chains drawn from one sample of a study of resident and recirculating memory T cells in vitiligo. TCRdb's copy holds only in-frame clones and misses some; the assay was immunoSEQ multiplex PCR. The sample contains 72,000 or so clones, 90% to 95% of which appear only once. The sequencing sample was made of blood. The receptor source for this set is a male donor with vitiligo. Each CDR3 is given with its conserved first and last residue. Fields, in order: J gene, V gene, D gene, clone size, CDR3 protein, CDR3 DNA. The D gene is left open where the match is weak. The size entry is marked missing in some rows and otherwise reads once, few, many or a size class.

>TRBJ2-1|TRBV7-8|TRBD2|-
CASSPETSGKYNEQFF
TGTGCCAGCAGCCCAGAGACTAGCGGCAAATACAATGAGCAGTTCTTC
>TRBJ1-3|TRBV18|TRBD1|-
CASSPTGGPGNTIYF
TGTGCCAGCTCACCTACAGGGGGCCCTGGAAACACCATATATTTT
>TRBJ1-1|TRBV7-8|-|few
CASSADPDGDTEAFF
TGTGCCAGCAGCGCAGACCCCGACGGGGACACTGAAGCTTTCTTT
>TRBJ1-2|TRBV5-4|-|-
CAIPSRPQESYGYTF
TGTGCCATCCCCAGCCGACCACAGGAGAGCTATGGCTACACCTTC
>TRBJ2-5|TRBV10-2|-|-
CASGFRYLETQYF
TGCGCCAGTGGATTCAGGTACCTAGAGACCCAGTACTTC
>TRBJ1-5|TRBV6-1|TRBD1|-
CASSTEDRGRQPQHF
TGTGCCAGCAGTACGGAGGACAGGGGGCGGCAGCCCCAGCATTTT
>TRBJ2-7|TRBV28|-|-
CASISGPGSSYEQYF
TGTGCCAGCATCTCTGGCCCGGGGAGCTCCTACGAGCAGTACTTC
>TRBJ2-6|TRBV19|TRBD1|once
CASSTRQGVTGANVLTF
TGTGCCAGTAGTACCCGACAGGGCGTCACTGGGGCCAACGTCCTGACTTTC
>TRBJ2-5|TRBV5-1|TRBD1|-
CASSLSTGEETQYF
TGCGCCAGCAGCCTTTCGACAGGGGAGGAGACCCAGTACTTC
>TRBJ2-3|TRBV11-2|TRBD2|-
CASSFPREGTDTQYF
TGTGCCAGCAGCTTTCCCCGGGAGGGAACAGATACGCAGTATTTT
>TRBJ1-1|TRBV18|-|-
CASSETQNTEAFF
TGTGCCAGCTCAGAAACACAGAACACTGAAGCTTTCTTT
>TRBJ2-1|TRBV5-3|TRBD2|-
CARSLGTVPIAGGPWEQFF
TGTGCCAGAAGCTTGGGGACGGTCCCAATAGCGGGAGGGCCATGGGAGCAGTTCTTC
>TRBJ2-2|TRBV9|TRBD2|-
CASSVLAGGPSGELFF
TGTGCCAGCAGCGTATTAGCGGGAGGCCCCTCCGGGGAGCTGTTTTTT
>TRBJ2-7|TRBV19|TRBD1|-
CASRDSPKEQYF
TGTGCCAGCAGGGACAGCCCTAAGGAGCAGTACTTC
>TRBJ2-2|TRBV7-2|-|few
CASSLVSSGELFF
TGTGCCAGCAGCTTAGTTTCATCCGGGGAGCTGTTTTTT
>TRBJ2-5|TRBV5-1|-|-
CASTLGNPQETQYF
TGCGCCAGCACTCTCGGTAATCCACAAGAGACCCAGTACTTC
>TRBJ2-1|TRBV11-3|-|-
CASSGGLALTYNEQFF
TGTGCCAGCTCAGGTGGGCTAGCGCTTACCTACAATGAGCAGTTCTTC
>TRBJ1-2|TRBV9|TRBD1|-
CASSVGAGGYGYTF
TGTGCCAGCAGCGTAGGGGCAGGGGGATATGGCTACACCTTC
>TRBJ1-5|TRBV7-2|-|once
CASSLAGADQPQHF
TGTGCCAGCAGCTTAGCGGGGGCGGATCAGCCCCAGCATTTT
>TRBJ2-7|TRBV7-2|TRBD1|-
CASTRDRGLSEQYF
TGTGCCAGCACTAGGGACAGGGGGCTTAGTGAGCAGTACTTC
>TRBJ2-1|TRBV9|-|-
CASSPAKGENEQFF
TGTGCCAGCAGCCCGGCTAAGGGGGAGAATGAGCAGTTCTTC
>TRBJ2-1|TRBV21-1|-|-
CASSKGLQRRQFF
TGTGCCAGCAGCAAAGGGTTGCAGCGGCGGCAGTTCTTC
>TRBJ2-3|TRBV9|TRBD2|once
CASSATSGTDTQYF
TGTGCCAGCAGCGCTACTAGCGGCACAGATACGCAGTATTTT
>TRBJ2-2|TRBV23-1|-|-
CAMPTSGGWNTGELFF
TGCGCCATGCCTACGTCGGGGGGCTGGAACACCGGGGAGCTGTTTTTT
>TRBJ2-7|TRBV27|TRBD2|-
CATRISGVYEQYF
TGTGCCACCAGAATAAGCGGGGTATACGAGCAGTACTTC
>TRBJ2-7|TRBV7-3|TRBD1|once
CASSFDRAAGEQYF
TGTGCCAGCAGCTTCGACAGGGCCGCGGGCGAGCAGTACTTC
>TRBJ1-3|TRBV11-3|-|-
CASSLDRGRSGNTIYF
TGTGCCAGCAGCTTAGACAGAGGCCGCTCTGGAAACACCATATATTTT
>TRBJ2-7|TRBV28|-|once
CASSRPQGQGSAEQYF
TGTGCCAGCAGTCGGCCCCAGGGGCAGGGGTCGGCCGAGCAGTACTTC
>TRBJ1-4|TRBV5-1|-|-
CASSLAGGEKEKLFF
TGCGCCAGCAGCTTGGCAGGAGGGGAAAAGGAAAAACTGTTTTTT
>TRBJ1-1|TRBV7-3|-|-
CASSSLQDTEAFF
TGTGCCAGCAGCTCCCTACAGGACACTGAAGCTTTCTTT
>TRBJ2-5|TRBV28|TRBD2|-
CASHSSPSGQETQYF
TGTGCCTCCCATTCGAGCCCTAGCGGCCAAGAGACCCAGTACTTC
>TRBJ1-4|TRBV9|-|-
CASSVASGRTTNEKLFF
TGTGCCAGCAGCGTAGCTTCCGGCAGGACAACTAATGAAAAACTGTTTTTT
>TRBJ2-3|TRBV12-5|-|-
CASGAGEVPTDTQYF
TGTGCTAGTGGAGCGGGCGAGGTTCCCACAGATACGCAGTATTTT
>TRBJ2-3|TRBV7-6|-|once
CASSLAGAVSSTDTQYF
TGTGCCAGCAGCTTAGCGGGTGCGGTATCTAGCACAGATACGCAGTATTTT
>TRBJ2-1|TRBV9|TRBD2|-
CASSPLLAGGSNEQFF
TGTGCCAGCAGCCCGTTGTTAGCGGGAGGGAGTAATGAGCAGTTCTTC
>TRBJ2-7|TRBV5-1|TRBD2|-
CASSPGGGGSYEQYF
TGCGCCAGCTCGCCCGGTGGCGGGGGCTCCTACGAGCAGTACTTC
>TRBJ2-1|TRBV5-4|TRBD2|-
CASSLALAGGNEQFF
TGTGCCAGCAGCTTGGCCCTAGCGGGAGGGAATGAGCAGTTCTTC
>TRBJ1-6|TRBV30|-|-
CAWNGQYNSPLHF
TGTGCCTGGAATGGACAATATAATTCACCCCTCCACTTT
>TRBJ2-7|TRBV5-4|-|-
CASSLRQGGYEQYF
TGTGCCAGCAGCTTACGTCAGGGAGGCTACGAGCAGTACTTC
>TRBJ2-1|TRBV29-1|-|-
CSVGDSTNEQFF
TGCAGCGTTGGGGACTCGACCAATGAGCAGTTCTTC
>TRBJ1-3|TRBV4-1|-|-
CASSQSAARTRGNTIYF
TGCGCCAGCAGCCAATCCGCGGCCCGTACGCGCGGAAACACCATATATTTT
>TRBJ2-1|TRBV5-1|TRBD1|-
CASSTRDRGIEEQFF
TGCGCCAGCAGCACCCGGGACAGGGGCATCGAGGAGCAGTTCTTC
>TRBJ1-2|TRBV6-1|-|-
CASSVGGGGYGYTF
TGTGCCAGCAGTGTGGGAGGGGGTGGTTATGGCTACACCTTC
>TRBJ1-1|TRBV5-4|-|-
CASSWGPPMNTEAFF
TGTGCCAGCAGTTGGGGGCCACCAATGAACACTGAAGCTTTCTTT
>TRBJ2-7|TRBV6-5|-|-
CASSYRGTLYEQYF
TGTGCCAGCAGTTACCGGGGGACTCTCTACGAGCAGTACTTC
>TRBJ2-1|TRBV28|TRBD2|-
CASSSRTSGRAFNEQFF
TGTGCCAGCAGTTCCCGGACTAGCGGGAGGGCGTTCAATGAGCAGTTCTTC
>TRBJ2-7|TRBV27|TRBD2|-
CASSLRGGEQYF
TGTGCCAGCAGTTTACGGGGAGGGGAGCAGTACTTC
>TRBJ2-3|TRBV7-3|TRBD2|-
CASRTGGSTDTQYF
TGTGCCAGCAGGACGGGGGGGAGCACAGATACGCAGTATTTT
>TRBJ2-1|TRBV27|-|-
CASSLSVAPYNEQFF
TGTGCCAGCAGTTTATCGGTGGCCCCCTACAATGAGCAGTTCTTC
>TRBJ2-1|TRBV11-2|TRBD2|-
CASSLRLAGVSEQFF
TGTGCCAGCAGCTTACGACTAGCGGGAGTAAGTGAGCAGTTCTTC